What follows describes a single TCR beta chain. The antigen remains undetermined. The data are from a study of OX40 agonist ivuxolimab in advanced cancers. On the study more broadly: In this cohort, patients received ivuxolimab, an agonistic anti-OX40 (CD134) antibody. Patients were infused with ivuxolimab every 2 weeks at 0.01 to 10 mg/kg.

Study-level results: Among the lowest levels of clonal expansion were found in partial responders at 0.1-3.0 mg/kg.

Some clones are missing from TCRdb's copy, which holds only in-frame ones; the method was immunoSEQ multiplex PCR. The profile covers 27,000 or so clones, with around four fifths appearing a single time and roughly 12% taken by the ten largest. Germline CDR1 is SNHLY and CDR2 is FYNNEI. V trimming: 2 bases; J trimming: 0 bases; junction bases outside the gene matches: 4. CDR3 length: 15 residues. This material consisted of CD4+ or CD8+ T cells sorted from blood, taken in a trial of the OX40 agonist ivuxolimab. J is TRBJ2-7 and V is TRBV2, with 7 bases lining up with TRBD2. The origin of this receptor is an adult with an advanced solid tumor such as melanoma, head and neck, liver or kidney cancer. The CDR3 is CASSELGGSSYEQYF. CDR3 bases: TGTGCCAGCAGTGAACTCGGGGGGAGCTCCTACGAGCAGTACTTC.